The text below deals with one T cell receptor (beta chain). Its binding antigen is unknown. Base qualities are missing; no much larger clone stands one base away. The immunoSEQ Assay, a bias-controlled multiplex PCR, was used to amplify TCRbeta CDR3 regions from genomic DNA. On the study's bioinformatics: The number of nucleated cells in each sample was estimated from the amplification of reference gene primers within the assay. To quantify the absolute abundance of each unique TCRbeta CDR3 rearrangement, sequence reads were collapsed and filtered. For each sample, productive Simpson clonality was calculated as the square root of Simpson's diversity index over productive rearrangements. TCRdb mirrors the immuneACCESS table, restricted to in-frame sequences. Some clones are absent from its copies; in checked studies, under half trace to an unresolved V gene, and the reason for the others is unknown. The V and J calls and the clone size are those of that table, but D and trimming were determined from the DNA. The sample yields around 210,000 clones; roughly 80% were counted once. Under 0.95% of the sample goes to the ten largest clones.

The sample is drawn from a study of blood T cell repertoires in COVID-19 (dated by TCRdb to 2019 to 2021). About the study as a whole: Samples from collaborators originated in the United States, Italy and Spain and spanned both the acute and convalescent phases of COVID-19. The sample metadata nearly always contained a de-identified subject ID, COVID-19 status, age in years and sex. The material from the prospective study consisted of cDNA or gDNA derived from T cells, B-cell-depleted T cells, or PBMCs. The samples were drawn from the first 160 participants of the ongoing ImmuneRACE study and from 950 to 1,500 subjects provided by 6 global collaborators. The repertoires were released in a freely available public database intended as a resource for research on the immune response to SARS-CoV-2. The dataset comprised deeply sampled blood TCRbeta repertoires from subjects exposed to, actively infected with, or recovered from COVID-19. Where available, HLA class I and class II types were obtained from metadata supplied by the sample provider rather than from assay-based typing. Findings and caveats that apply to the study as a whole: The quantity of clinical and demographic metadata differed by source and by participant and was supplied without curation.

At one collaborating source in Seattle, patients were enrolled during active infection and were followed longitudinally through the course of disease. Whole blood was collected in K2EDTA tubes by collaborating institutions according to the institutions' own protocols. Collaborator samples were shipped for TCRbeta analysis as frozen whole blood, isolated PBMCs, or DNA extracted from either sample type. V is pruned by 5 bases and J by 5 bases, leaving 10 bases of the junction without a gene match. CDR1 and CDR2, per the germline V gene (reference sequence), are SGHNT and YYREEE. Spanning cysteine to phenylalanine, the CDR3 consists of 15 amino acids. Only the CDR3 DNA is retained, 45 bases long and in frame from the first base.

The V gene is TRBV5-4 and the J gene is TRBJ2-5, and 9 junctional nucleotides match TRBD1. Sample: peripheral blood. The TCR originated in a man in his sixties with COVID-19, enrolled during active disease. The DNA sequence is as follows: TGTGCCAGCAGTTCCGGGACAGGGCCCCCTGAGACCCAGTACTTC. This codes for CASSSGTGPPETQYF.